What follows are 5 T cell receptor beta chains derived from one specimen sequenced in a study of siplizumab effects on memory and regulatory T cells. The table came from immunoSEQ multiplex PCR; TCRdb's copy has only in-frame clones and leaves some out. The sample lists 100,000 or so clones, more than 90% occurring once. Sequencing input: CD4+ T cells sorted from blood. Receptors originate from a human donor in good health. Some clones in this sample may be carry-over from other donors' samples.

The J gene is TRBJ1-1, the V gene TRBV2; D remains ambiguous. Trimming removed 3 bases at V and 4 bases at J, with 12 bases between. This CDR3 contains 14 residues. Germline CDR1 and CDR2: SNHLY and FYNNEI. The CDR3 DNA sequence: TGTGCCAGCAGTGATGGGCAGCCTGCCACTGAAGCTTTCTTT. Amino acid sequence: CASSDGQPATEAFF.

This clone has only one observation. The rearrangement uses TRBV7-8 and TRBJ2-1; 14 nucleotides line up with TRBD2. CDR1 SGHVS and CDR2 FQNEAQ come from the germline V gene. The length of the CDR3 is 18 residues. J gave up 1 base and V 5 bases, and 7 bases lay outside the gene matches. CDR3 DNA sequence: TGTGCCAGCAGCCCAGGACTAGCGGGAGGAAGGTCCTACAATGAGCAGTTCTTC. Translated: CASSPGLAGGRSYNEQFF.

The gene calls are TRBV6-1 and TRBJ1-5; 11 bases align to TRBD1. From germline, CDR1 is MNHNS and CDR2 SASEGT. V lost 4 bases and J lost 2; bases outside the gene matches: 13. The CDR3 is made up of 19 amino acids. CDR3 in amino acids: CASSGAGKGTGGRNQPQHF. The CDR3 DNA follows: TGTGCCAGCAGTGGGGCGGGGAAAGGGACAGGGGGTCGCAATCAGCCCCAGCATTTT.

CDR3: CASSLGEQDTQYF. CDR3 DNA sequence: TGCGCCAGCAGCTTGGGGGAACAAGATACGCAGTATTTT. The rearrangement links TRBV5-1 to TRBJ2-3; unclear D gene. V gave up 0 bases and J gave up 5 bases, with 7 bases separating them. The CDR3 runs 13 residues. Looked up from germline, CDR1 is SGHRS and CDR2 is YFSETQ.

The rearrangement links TRBV5-1 to TRBJ2-7; 8 nucleotides agree with TRBD2. The V gene's germline CDR1 is SGHRS and CDR2 YFSETQ. CDR3 size: 19 residues. V lost 0 bases and J lost 6; bases outside the gene matches: 20. CDR3 protein: CASSLVLNSGNKGASEQYF. The CDR3 nucleotides read TGCGCCAGCAGCTTGGTCCTAAATAGCGGGAACAAAGGGGCTTCCGAGCAGTACTTC.